Listed below are T cell receptor beta chains from one sample, sequenced in a study of a mutant IDH1 vaccine in newly diagnosed glioma. Data came from immunoSEQ multiplex PCR; TCRdb stores just in-frame clones and leaves some out. There are 50,000 to 65,000 clones in the sample; 70% to 90% occur only once, and roughly 19% lies in the top ten. The material sequenced was PBMCs, taken from a glioma patient treated with radiotherapy, temozolomide or both. The receptor source for this set is a man between 18 and 35 years old with glioma. The CDR3 runs from the conserved cysteine through the conserved F or W. D genes are given only for firm matches. Clone size, where shown, is once, few, many, or a class for clones that have expanded.

V: TRBV7-9; size: .; J: TRBJ1-5; D: .; DNA: TGTGCCAGCAGCTTAGGAGAGACGAGCAATCAGCCCCAGCATTTT; CDR3: CASSLGETSNQPQHF
V: TRBV6-6; size: .; J: TRBJ1-3; D: TRBD1; DNA: TGTGCCAGCAGCTTTGACAGGGCCTCTGGAAACACCATATATTTT; CDR3: CASSFDRASGNTIYF
V: TRBV29-1; size: once; J: TRBJ2-2; D: TRBD1; DNA: TGCAGCGTTGAGGTCGGGACAGTGGGCACCGGGGAGCTGTTTTTT; CDR3: CSVEVGTVGTGELFF
V: TRBV5-1; size: few; J: TRBJ1-1; D: TRBD1; DNA: TGCGCCAGCACCAGGGGGTCAGGGTACACTGAAGCTTTCTTT; CDR3: CASTRGSGYTEAFF
V: TRBV15; size: .; J: TRBJ1-4; D: .; DNA: TGTGCCACCAGCAGAGGTGGGGGAGCTGAAAAACTGTTTTTT; CDR3: CATSRGGGAEKLFF
V: TRBV14; size: .; J: TRBJ1-5; D: .; DNA: TGTGCCAGCAGCCAGTTACCGACAGCGCCCCAGCATTTT; CDR3: CASSQLPTAPQHF
V: TRBV29-1; size: .; J: TRBJ2-1; D: TRBD2; DNA: TGCAGTCATATACCAGCGGGATCCTACAATGAGCAGTTCTTC; CDR3: CSHIPAGSYNEQFF
V: TRBV14; size: .; J: TRBJ1-2; D: TRBD1; DNA: TGTGCCAGCAGCCAAGAAGGGGTAAGTAGTCCGGGACAGGGTCGAGGTGGCTACACCTTC; CDR3: CASSQEGVSSPGQGRGGYTF
V: TRBV6-5; size: .; J: TRBJ1-4; D: .; DNA: TGTGCCAGCAGTTACGGACGCCGGGGTGAAAAACTGTTTTTT; CDR3: CASSYGRRGEKLFF
V: TRBV2; size: .; J: TRBJ2-6; D: TRBD1; DNA: TGTGCCAGCAGTAGGGGACAGCCTCTCTCTGGGGCCAACGTCCTGACTTTC; CDR3: CASSRGQPLSGANVLTF
V: TRBV5-1; size: .; J: TRBJ2-3; D: TRBD1; DNA: TGCGCCAGCAGCTTGACCCGGGACAGGGGCACAGATACGCAGTATTTT; CDR3: CASSLTRDRGTDTQYF
V: TRBV6-5; size: .; J: TRBJ2-7; D: .; DNA: TGTGCCAGCAGGTCCGGGACCGAAGATTTCTACGAGCAGTACTTC; CDR3: CASRSGTEDFYEQYF
V: TRBV6-5; size: .; J: TRBJ1-2; D: .; DNA: TGTGCCAGCAGTTACTCAGACAGAAACTATGGCTACACCTTC; CDR3: CASSYSDRNYGYTF
V: TRBV4-3; size: .; J: TRBJ1-2; D: .; DNA: TGCGCCAGCAGCCAGGACTTTGGGGGGAACTATGGCTACACCTTC; CDR3: CASSQDFGGNYGYTF
V: TRBV7-9; size: .; J: TRBJ1-2; D: .; DNA: TGTGCCAGCAGAGATGGGACGTCCTATGGCTACACCTTC; CDR3: CASRDGTSYGYTF
V: TRBV5-1; size: .; J: TRBJ1-1; D: .; DNA: TGCGCCAGCAGCCCAGGGACCCTCTTATACGTGAACACTGAAGCTTTCTTT; CDR3: CASSPGTLLYVNTEAFF
V: TRBV12-5; size: .; J: TRBJ1-2; D: TRBD1; DNA: TGTGCTAGTGGTAGCGGACAGGGGAACTATGGCTACACCTTC; CDR3: CASGSGQGNYGYTF
V: TRBV2; size: once; J: TRBJ2-7; D: .; DNA: TGTGCCAGCAGTGAAAGAGGGGCGGCCTACGAGCAGTACTTC; CDR3: CASSERGAAYEQYF
V: TRBV18; size: .; J: TRBJ2-3; D: .; DNA: TGTGCCAGCTCACCGACTAGCACAGATACGCAGTATTTT; CDR3: CASSPTSTDTQYF
V: TRBV5-5; size: .; J: TRBJ2-4; D: .; DNA: TGTGCCAGCAGCTTGGCTAGTCCCAAAAACATTCAGTACTTC; CDR3: CASSLASPKNIQYF
V: TRBV11-2; size: .; J: TRBJ1-1; D: .; DNA: TGTGCCAGCAGCTTAGGGGGCCAAGCTACCGGCACTGAAGCTTTCTTT; CDR3: CASSLGGQATGTEAFF
V: TRBV25-1; size: .; J: TRBJ1-2; D: .; DNA: TGTGCCAGCAGTGAGCACGGACAGATATATGGCTACACCTTC; CDR3: CASSEHGQIYGYTF
V: TRBV7-9; size: .; J: TRBJ2-7; D: .; DNA: TGTGCCAGCAGCCTCGGACATTTATACGAGCAGTACTTC; CDR3: CASSLGHLYEQYF
V: TRBV6-4; size: once; J: TRBJ2-3; D: .; DNA: TGTGCCAGCAGTGACTCTATAAGGTCTGATACGCAGTATTTT; CDR3: CASSDSIRSDTQYF
V: TRBV27; size: .; J: TRBJ1-5; D: .; DNA: TGTGCCAGCAGTTTCCGCGGAGGGGATCAGCCCCAGCATTTT; CDR3: CASSFRGGDQPQHF
V: TRBV5-4; size: .; J: TRBJ2-2; D: .; DNA: TGTGCCAGCAGCCGTGACGTCACCGGGGAGCTGTTTTTT; CDR3: CASSRDVTGELFF
V: TRBV10-3; size: .; J: TRBJ1-3; D: TRBD1; DNA: TGTGCCACCAAGAAAAGCACAGGGGCTCCGGGCGGAAGCACCATATATTTT; CDR3: CATKKSTGAPGGSTIYF
V: TRBV6-4; size: .; J: TRBJ2-2; D: TRBD1; DNA: TGTGCCAGCAGCGGACAGGGGGGAACCGGGGAGCTGTTTTTT; CDR3: CASSGQGGTGELFF
V: TRBV4-3; size: .; J: TRBJ2-1; D: TRBD2; DNA: TGCGCCAGCAGCCAAGCTGCGGGAGGACGTCAGTTCTTC; CDR3: CASSQAAGGRQFF
V: TRBV19; size: few; J: TRBJ2-1; D: .; DNA: TGTGCCAGTAGTATAGATGGGAAGGGGGAATACAATGAGCAGTTCTTC; CDR3: CASSIDGKGEYNEQFF
V: TRBV4-3; size: .; J: TRBJ1-4; D: .; DNA: TGCGCCAGCAGCCTCCTCCTAGGACATACCCCTCCAACTAATGAAAAACTGTTTTTT; CDR3: CASSLLLGHTPPTNEKLFF
V: TRBV5-4; size: .; J: TRBJ2-7; D: TRBD2; DNA: TGTGCCAGCAGCCGATCAGCGGGAGGGACGTACGAGCAGTACTTC; CDR3: CASSRSAGGTYEQYF
V: TRBV6-5; size: .; J: TRBJ1-5; D: TRBD1; DNA: TGTGCCAGCAGTTACGTTCCAGGGGGTGCGCCCCAGCATTTT; CDR3: CASSYVPGGAPQHF
V: TRBV10-3; size: few; J: TRBJ1-5; D: .; DNA: TGTGCCATCAGCGAGTCAGGGTATGCCAATCAGCCCCAGCATTTT; CDR3: CAISESGYANQPQHF
V: TRBV5-4; size: .; J: TRBJ2-7; D: .; DNA: TGTGCCAGCAGCCTACTCCTTACGGCCTCCTACGAGCAGTACTTC; CDR3: CASSLLLTASYEQYF
V: TRBV4-1; size: .; J: TRBJ1-2; D: TRBD1; DNA: TGCGCCAGCAGCCAAGATACGGGACAGGCCTTCAACTATGGCTACACCTTC; CDR3: CASSQDTGQAFNYGYTF
V: TRBV9; size: .; J: TRBJ1-2; D: .; DNA: TGTGCCAGCAGCGTTAGGGGAGCGTATGGCTACACCTTC; CDR3: CASSVRGAYGYTF
V: TRBV9; size: few; J: TRBJ1-5; D: .; DNA: TGTGCCAGCAGCGTAGGGCCCAATCAGCCCCAGCATTTT; CDR3: CASSVGPNQPQHF
V: TRBV28; size: .; J: TRBJ1-1; D: .; DNA: TGTGCCAGCAGTTCGGCCTGGCGTTTTGAGAGCAAGAACACTGAAGCTTTCTTT; CDR3: CASSSAWRFESKNTEAFF
V: TRBV7-9; size: .; J: TRBJ1-6; D: .; DNA: TGTGCCAGCAGCTTGGGAGGGGATAATTCACCCCTCCACTTT; CDR3: CASSLGGDNSPLHF
V: TRBV7-2; size: .; J: TRBJ1-1; D: .; DNA: TGTGCCAGCAGCAAGGGCCCTACTCAGACACTGGCTGAAGCTTTCTTT; CDR3: CASSKGPTQTLAEAFF
V: TRBV15; size: .; J: TRBJ2-7; D: TRBD2; DNA: TGTGCCACCAGCAGAGATCTAGCGGGAGTTGACGAGCAGTACTTC; CDR3: CATSRDLAGVDEQYF
V: TRBV18; size: .; J: TRBJ2-7; D: .; DNA: TGTGCCAGCTCACCGGCGTCGGTACAGGTTGGGGTCCCGTACTTC; CDR3: CASSPASVQVGVPYF
V: TRBV28; size: once; J: TRBJ1-3; D: TRBD1; DNA: TGTGCCAGCACCCCCGGGACAGGGTTTGGAAACACCATATATTTT; CDR3: CASTPGTGFGNTIYF
V: TRBV7-2; size: .; J: TRBJ1-2; D: TRBD1; DNA: TGTGCCAGTTCCCCGGGACAGCCTCGCTATGGCTACACCTTC; CDR3: CASSPGQPRYGYTF
V: TRBV2; size: .; J: TRBJ1-2; D: TRBD1; DNA: TGTGCCAGCAGTATCCAGGGGGCGTCAGATGGCTACACCTTC; CDR3: CASSIQGASDGYTF
V: TRBV7-9; size: .; J: TRBJ1-1; D: .; DNA: TGTGCCAGCAGCCGCGTCCGGGACACTGAAGCTTTCTTT; CDR3: CASSRVRDTEAFF
V: TRBV30; size: few; J: TRBJ1-5; D: .; DNA: TGTGCCTGGAGCCTCCCCAACCCTCGGCGGCGTCAGCCCCAGCATTTT; CDR3: CAWSLPNPRRRQPQHF
V: TRBV2; size: .; J: TRBJ2-1; D: .; DNA: TGTGCCAGCAGTGACCCAGTGATCCGCGAGCAGTTCTTC; CDR3: CASSDPVIREQFF
V: TRBV4-3; size: once; J: TRBJ1-1; D: .; DNA: TGCGCCAGCAGCCAAGCCCGGGGGGCGCCTGAAGCTTTCTTT; CDR3: CASSQARGAPEAFF
V: TRBV30; size: .; J: TRBJ1-6; D: .; DNA: TGTGCCTGGAGGCAGGCGAACTCCTATAATTCACCCCTCCACTTT; CDR3: CAWRQANSYNSPLHF
V: TRBV9; size: .; J: TRBJ1-2; D: .; DNA: TGTGCCAGCAGCGTAGTGGGGTCTGGCTACACCTTC; CDR3: CASSVVGSGYTF
V: TRBV9; size: .; J: TRBJ2-7; D: .; DNA: TGTGCCAGCAGTGTTGGGGGGACGGATGGCTACGAGCAGTACTTC; CDR3: CASSVGGTDGYEQYF
V: TRBV4-3; size: .; J: TRBJ1-6; D: .; DNA: TGCGCCAGCAGCCAAGAAGTACAGGGTAATTCACCCCTCCACTTT; CDR3: CASSQEVQGNSPLHF